This paragraph covers one T cell receptor beta chain sequence. This record comes from a study of T cells in Graves' hyperthyroidism and ophthalmopathy. The germline V and J ends were trimmed by 4 bases and 6 bases, with 21 bases remaining between them. This CDR3 contains 16 residues. Germline values: CDR1 SGHDN, CDR2 FVKESK. The CDR3 regions of TCR beta were amplified from RNA transcripts. With the HTBI primer set, the TCR CDR3 went through a first round of RT-PCR. A single record per CDR3 protein comes from TCRdb applying MiXCR to the multiplex PCR reads. The data show about 340,000 distinct CDR3 sequences, about 18% seen once.

The sequencing input was blood. The chain carries TRBV14 and TRBJ1-2; perhaps TRBD1 as D (6 bases). The TCR comes from a woman between 50 and 59 years old with Graves' hyperthyroidism. The CDR3 sequence is CASSLKDRGAVNGYTF. The CDR3 nucleotides are TGTGCCAGCAGCCTTAAGGATCGGGGGGCGGTGAATGGCTACACCTTC.